Listed below are T cell receptor beta chains from one sample, sequenced in a study of PD-1 blockade in mismatch repair-deficient tumors. Data came from immunoSEQ multiplex PCR; TCRdb stores just in-frame clones and leaves some out. The sample shows about 79,000 clones, roughly 80% of them seen only once. The sample consisted of peripheral blood, taken 44 weeks after starting pembrolizumab. All receptors come from an adult with mismatch repair-deficient cancer. Each CDR3 is given with its conserved first and last residue.

v_call | cdr3_length | cdr3_aa
TRBV30 | 11 | CAWTARGEAFF
TRBV4-3 | 16 | CASSQEWAVSGNTIYF
TRBV14 | 15 | CASSPFTGGGTEAFF
TRBV2 | 15 | CASNRNSESHQPQHF
TRBV19 | 16 | CASSIFSPILTDTQYF
TRBV2 | 14 | CASSESGLGPELFF
TRBV7-3 | 16 | CASSPVGASGANVLTF
TRBV29-1 | 16 | CSVEDQVTGWQETQYF
TRBV5-8 | 11 | CASSVTYEQYF
TRBV7-2 | 19 | CASSLTSWSGRASHNEQFF
TRBV5-6 | 14 | CASSSAKGIGELFF
TRBV19 | 11 | CATLDRYEQYF
TRBV6-5 | 12 | CASRQGAKEQFF
TRBV6-6 | 15 | CASSWTSGGQETQYF
TRBV27 | 14 | CASSLSWQGQGYTF
TRBV19 | 15 | CASSTGTGLNQPQHF
TRBV5-1 | 15 | CASSAGLGEGETQYF
TRBV21-1 | 15 | CASSKPTGAYNEQFF
TRBV5-1 | 11 | CASSSVTEAFF
TRBV7-6 | 15 | CASSLGAQAGNTIYF
TRBV7-8 | 13 | CAVRGTLNTEAFF
TRBV6-5 | 14 | CASSPPDRGSGYTF
TRBV7-9 | 15 | CASSSIGGHTDTQYF
TRBV2 | 12 | CASSEAPQPQHF
TRBV11-2 | 16 | CASSYPSGGHWGTQYF
TRBV2 | 13 | CASSMRLAGEQYF
TRBV18 | 14 | CASSPPLVLYEQFF
TRBV5-1 | 15 | CASSLGVAGDQPQHF
TRBV30 | 14 | CACGRGGLNQPQHF
TRBV28 | 16 | CASSLLGDRGKKTQYF
TRBV19 | 14 | CASSIQSSYNEQFF
TRBV7-7 | 16 | CASSLALGSGTGELFF
TRBV5-1 | 13 | CARWGQASYEQYF
TRBV6-1 | 15 | CASRSGPGQNYEQYF
TRBV5-6 | 15 | CASSLARDSQETQYF
TRBV6-1 | 15 | CASSRGQRDTGELFF
TRBV7-9 | 14 | CASSQGQGFQPQHF
TRBV30 | 13 | CAWSKGSDQPQHF
TRBV7-3 | 15 | CASSLRFGSSNEQFF
TRBV6-5 | 13 | CASRPGPHTEAFF
TRBV7-8 | 16 | CASSLVYRRAGNTIYF
TRBV9 | 15 | CASSVGQGVQETQYF
TRBV11-3 | 12 | CASSRRQGATFF
TRBV19 | 15 | CASSRLAGEAYEQYF
TRBV30 | 14 | CAWSVGQGPYEQYF
TRBV5-4 | 15 | CASSLAWGENTEAFF
TRBV29-1 | 11 | CSVQTGGRAFF
TRBV13 | 14 | CASSRSGPQETQYF
TRBV11-2 | 14 | CASSSGLAGGTQYF